The 9 T cell receptor beta chains listed next were all sequenced from one sample in a study of T cells expressing NK-cell markers. TCRdb reprocessed the 5' RACE reads and reports one entry per CDR3 protein, with no DNA. The repertoire shows about 300,000 distinct CDR3 sequences; the top ten hold 4% to 5%. Input material: blood T cells: a sorted CD56 or NKG2C T cell subset, CD4+ or CD8+ T cells, or bulk PBMC T cells (not recorded which). The receptors come from a woman aged 18-70 years in good health.

The chain carries TRBV20-1 and TRBJ2-7. Looked up from germline, CDR1 is DFQATT and CDR2 is SNEGSKA (reference sequence). The CDR3 contains 14 residues. The CDR3 reads CSAITAQSSYEQYF.

The CDR3 loop reads CASNKKLGGAGVTEAFF. The rearrangement links TRBV28 to TRBJ1-1; TCRdb names TRBD1, which stays unverified in the absence of DNA. The CDR3 consists of 17 residues. Germline V gene sequence: CDR1 MDHEN, CDR2 SYDVKM. Drawing the rest from reference TRBV28 and TRBJ1-1, the complete variable domain is DVKVTQSSRYLVKRTGEKVFLECVQDMDHENMFWYRQDPGLGLRLIYFSYDVKMKEKGDIPEGYSVSREKKERFSLILESASTNQTSMYLCASNKKLGGAGVTEAFFGQGTRLTVV.

The CDR3 reads CASSWGLAGAYEQYF. V gene TRBV5-1 combines with J gene TRBJ2-7; TCRdb names TRBD2, which stays unverified in the absence of DNA. Germline values: CDR1 SGHRS, CDR2 YFSETQ. CDR3 size: 15 residues.

J is TRBJ2-2 and V is TRBV20-1; the TCRdb D gene call, TRBD2, has no DNA to confirm it. This CDR3 contains 15 residues. Germline values: CDR1 DFQATT, CDR2 SNEGSKA (reference sequence). CDR3 sequence reads: CSARVDSGNTGELFF.

CDR3 sequence: CATSRAVNTEAFF. This chain joins TRBV15 and TRBJ1-1. From germline, CDR1 is LNHNV and CDR2 YYDKDF (reference sequence). This CDR3 has 13 amino acids.

The chain links TRBV5-4 to TRBJ2-5; TCRdb reports TRBD1, a call that lacks DNA to check it against. The length of the CDR3 is 15 residues. Germline values: CDR1 SGHNT, CDR2 YYREEE (reference sequence). The CDR3 sequence: CASSTDSFRAETQYF.

This chain uses TRBV12-3 or TRBV12-4 with TRBJ2-2; TCRdb's assignment of TRBD1 cannot be checked, as there is no DNA. This CDR3 has 14 residues. CDR3 in amino acids: CASSLAQGAWELFF.

The genes are TRBV19 and TRBJ2-1; with no DNA, the TCRdb D assignment of TRBD1 cannot be verified. The CDR3 spans 15 residues. From germline, CDR1 is LNHDA and CDR2 SQIVND (reference sequence). CDR3: CASSIRETGSNEQFF.

V usage is TRBV29-1 and J usage is TRBJ2-1; TCRdb picks TRBD1, but there is no DNA to check that call. CDR1 is SQVTM and CDR2 is ANQGSEA in the germline V gene. This CDR3 contains 16 residues. This CDR3 reads CSVEEGGARSYNEQFF.